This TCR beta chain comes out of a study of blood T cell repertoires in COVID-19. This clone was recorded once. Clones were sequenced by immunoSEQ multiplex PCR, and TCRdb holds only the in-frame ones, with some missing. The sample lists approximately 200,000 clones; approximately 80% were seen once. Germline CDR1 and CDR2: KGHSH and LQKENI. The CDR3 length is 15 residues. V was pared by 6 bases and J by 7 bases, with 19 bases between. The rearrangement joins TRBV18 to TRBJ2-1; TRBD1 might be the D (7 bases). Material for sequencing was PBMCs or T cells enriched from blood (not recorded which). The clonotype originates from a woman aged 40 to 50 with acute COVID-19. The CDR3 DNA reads TGTGCCAGCTCCGTCCAGGGGGGAAATGGGAATGAGCAGTTCTTC. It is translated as CASSVQGGNGNEQFF.